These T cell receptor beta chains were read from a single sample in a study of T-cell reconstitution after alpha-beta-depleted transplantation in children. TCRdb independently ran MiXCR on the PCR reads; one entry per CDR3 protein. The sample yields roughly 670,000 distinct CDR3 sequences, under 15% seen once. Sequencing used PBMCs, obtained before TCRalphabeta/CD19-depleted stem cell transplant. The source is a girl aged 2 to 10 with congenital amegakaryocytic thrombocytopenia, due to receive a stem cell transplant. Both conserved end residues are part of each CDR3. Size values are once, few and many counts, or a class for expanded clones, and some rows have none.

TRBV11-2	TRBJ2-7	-	CASSYVEPYEQYF
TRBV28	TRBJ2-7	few	CASSPAPLYLAGLGYYEQYF
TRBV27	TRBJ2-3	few	CASSSNRVLTDTQYF
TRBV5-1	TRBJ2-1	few	CASSLGSGSSSNEQFF
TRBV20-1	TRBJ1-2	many	CSARDDRVYGYTF
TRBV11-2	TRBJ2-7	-	CASSSSAGGLYEQYF
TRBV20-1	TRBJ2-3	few	CSARGSNTGDTQYF
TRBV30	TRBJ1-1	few	CAWVEGIGTEAFF
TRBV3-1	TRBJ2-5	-	CASSQAASAGVSKTQYF
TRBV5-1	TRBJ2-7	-	CASRAGTGVSYEQYF
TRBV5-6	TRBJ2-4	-	CASSLGSGPSNNIQYF
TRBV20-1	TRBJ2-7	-	CSATFREGGGYEQYF
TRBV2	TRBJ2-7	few	CASSIAGYYEQYF
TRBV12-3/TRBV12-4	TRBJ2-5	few	CASSPFSGGMETQYF
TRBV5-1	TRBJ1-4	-	CASSARGDREKLFF
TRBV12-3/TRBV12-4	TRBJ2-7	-	CASSQGPHVEQYF
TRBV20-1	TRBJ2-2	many	CSARLSGRDTGELFF
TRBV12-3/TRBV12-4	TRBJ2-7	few	CASGGRRSSYEQYF
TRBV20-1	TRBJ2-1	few	CSASPAGPYNEQFF
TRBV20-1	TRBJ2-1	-	CSAPAGGPSSEQFF
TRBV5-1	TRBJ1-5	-	CASSLTGAHQPQHF
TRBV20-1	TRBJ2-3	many	CSAQSGSRTDTQYF
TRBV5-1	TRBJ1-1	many	CASSFAGRVDTEAFF
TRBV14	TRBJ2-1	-	CANSPPGLAGFNEQFF
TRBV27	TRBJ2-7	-	CASSSWTSGSTYEQYF
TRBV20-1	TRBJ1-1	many	CSASDRASFLRAFF
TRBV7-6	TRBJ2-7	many	CASSLALFDEQYF
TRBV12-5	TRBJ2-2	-	CASGFRGTGELFF
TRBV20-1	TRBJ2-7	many	CSARLLGSYEQYF
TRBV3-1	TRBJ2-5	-	CASSLWTSGRSETQYF
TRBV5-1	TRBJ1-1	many	CASSATGLNTEAFF
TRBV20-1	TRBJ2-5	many	CSAPQGARDTQYF
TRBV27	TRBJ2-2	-	CASSLPGGELFF
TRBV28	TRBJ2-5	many	CASGDPGLETQYF
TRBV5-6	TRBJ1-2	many	CASSRTVYGYTF